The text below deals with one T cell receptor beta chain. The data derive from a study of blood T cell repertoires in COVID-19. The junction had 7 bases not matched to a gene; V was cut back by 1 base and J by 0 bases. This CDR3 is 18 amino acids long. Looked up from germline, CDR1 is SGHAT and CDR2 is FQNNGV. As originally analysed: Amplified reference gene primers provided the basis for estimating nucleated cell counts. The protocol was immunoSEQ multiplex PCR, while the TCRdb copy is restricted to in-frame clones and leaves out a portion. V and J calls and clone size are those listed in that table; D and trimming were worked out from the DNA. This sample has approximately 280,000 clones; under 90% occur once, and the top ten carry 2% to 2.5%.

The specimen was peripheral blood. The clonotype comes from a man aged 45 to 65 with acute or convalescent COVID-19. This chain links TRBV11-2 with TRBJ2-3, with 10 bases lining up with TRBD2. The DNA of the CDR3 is TGTGCCAGCAGCTTAGGGGCTAGCGGGGGCATCAGCACAGATACGCAGTATTTT. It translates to CASSLGASGGISTDTQYF.